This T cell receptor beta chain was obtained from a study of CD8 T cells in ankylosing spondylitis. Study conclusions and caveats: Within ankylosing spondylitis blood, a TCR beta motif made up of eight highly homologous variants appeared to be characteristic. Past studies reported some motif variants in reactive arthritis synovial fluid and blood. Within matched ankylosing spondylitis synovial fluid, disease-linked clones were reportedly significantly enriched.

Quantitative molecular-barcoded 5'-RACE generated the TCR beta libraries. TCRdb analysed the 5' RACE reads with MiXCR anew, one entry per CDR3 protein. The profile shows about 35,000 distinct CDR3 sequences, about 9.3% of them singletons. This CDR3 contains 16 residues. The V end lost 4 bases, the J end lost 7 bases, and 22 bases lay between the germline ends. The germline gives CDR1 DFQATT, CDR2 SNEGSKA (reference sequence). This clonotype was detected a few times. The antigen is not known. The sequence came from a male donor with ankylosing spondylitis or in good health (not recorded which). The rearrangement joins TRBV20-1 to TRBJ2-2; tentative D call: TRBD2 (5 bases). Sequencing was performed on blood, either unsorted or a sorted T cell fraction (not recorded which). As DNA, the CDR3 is TGCAGTGCTATCGATGCGAGTCGATCCGAGGGCGGGGAGCTGTTTTTT. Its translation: CSAIDASRSEGGELFF.